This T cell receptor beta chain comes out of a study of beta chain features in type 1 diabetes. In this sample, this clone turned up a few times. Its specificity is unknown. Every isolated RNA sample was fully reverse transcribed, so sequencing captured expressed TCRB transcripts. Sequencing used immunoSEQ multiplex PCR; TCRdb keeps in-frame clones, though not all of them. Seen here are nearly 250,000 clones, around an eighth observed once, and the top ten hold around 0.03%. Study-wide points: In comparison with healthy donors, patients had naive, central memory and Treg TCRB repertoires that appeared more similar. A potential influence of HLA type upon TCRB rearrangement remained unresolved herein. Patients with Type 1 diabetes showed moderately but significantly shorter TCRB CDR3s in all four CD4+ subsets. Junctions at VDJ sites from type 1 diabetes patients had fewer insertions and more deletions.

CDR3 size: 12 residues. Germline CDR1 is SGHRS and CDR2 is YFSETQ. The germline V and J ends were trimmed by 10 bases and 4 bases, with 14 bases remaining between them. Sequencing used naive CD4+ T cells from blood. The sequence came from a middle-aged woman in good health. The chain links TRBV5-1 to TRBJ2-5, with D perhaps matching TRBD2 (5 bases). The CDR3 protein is CACRMEAETQYF. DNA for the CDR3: TGCGCCTGCCGGATGGAGGCAGAGACCCAGTACTTC.